The entry below describes one T cell receptor beta chain. What it binds is unknown. TCR cDNA, made by 5'RACE template switching, carried an added universal primer site and UMIs. TCRdb recomputed calls from the 5' RACE reads with MiXCR, one row per CDR3 protein. The table lists approximately 260,000 distinct CDR3 sequences, about an eighth of them singletons. This sample was included in a study of T cells after yellow fever vaccination. Study-wide results and caveats: Compared with primary, the secondary response was weaker and peaked at day 5, not 15. Clonotypes found in both CD4 and CD8 compartments made up a small share. Abundant clonotypes (contaminants from the bulk population) could be present in FACS-sorted repertoires.

Sequenced material: CD4+ T cells sorted from PBMCs, taken 45 days after the yellow fever booster vaccination. The TCR was taken from a young man who received the YFV17D yellow fever vaccine.

The CDR3, as DNA: TGTGCCAGCAGCTCTACGGGGGTCGTTGGCTACACCTTC. Its protein product is CASSSTGVVGYTF. The gene calls are TRBV7-9 and TRBJ1-2; D might be TRBD1 (5 bases). This CDR3 contains 13 residues. The V end was cut by 4 bases, the J end by 7 bases, with 13 bases between. CDR1 is SEHNR, CDR2 FQNEAQ, per germline (reference sequence).